One and the same sample provided the 21 T cell receptor beta chains below, sequenced in a study of T cell repertoires in ileal Crohn's disease (dated by TCRdb to about 2019). Library generation was performed with the immunoSEQ multiplex PCR assay. The table was pulled from immuneACCESS by TCRdb, which kept in-frame rearrangements only. Such tables lose some clones; where checked, under half of the loss comes from unresolved V genes, and the rest has no known cause. This sample has 13,000 to 15,000 clones in its table, and around four fifths of those were observed once. Jointly, the top ten make up roughly 6.7% of the sample. Sequencing was carried out using ileal tissue. Every receptor here comes from an adult with Crohn's disease.

This sequence joins TRBV15 and TRBJ1-4; 7 nucleotides match TRBD1. V gave up 0 bases and J gave up 7 bases; unmatched junction bases: 5. CDR3 length: 15 amino acids. CDR1 LNHNV and CDR2 YYDKDF come from the germline V gene (reference sequence). The CDR3 DNA is TGTGCCACCAGCAGAGATACAGGGGTTGCTGAAAAACTGTTTTTT. The encoded protein is CATSRDTGVAEKLFF.

This chain joins TRBV27 and TRBJ1-4; 7 bases map to TRBD1. Germline V gene data show CDR1 as MNHEY and CDR2 as SMNVEV (reference sequence). This CDR3 is built from 16 residues. V lost 0 bases to trimming and J lost 8 bases; unmatched junction nucleotides: 9. CDR3 region: CASSLSTGMMREKLFF. CDR3 nucleotide sequence: TGTGCCAGCAGTTTATCGACAGGGATGATGAGAGAAAAACTGTTTTTT.

This rearrangement joins TRBV28 to TRBJ2-4, with 8 bases identical to TRBD1. Germline values: CDR1 MDHEN, CDR2 SYDVKM. The CDR3 spans 16 residues. V dropped 3 bases and J dropped 2; count of bases not matched to a gene: 6. CDR3 nucleotide sequence: TGTGCCAGCAGTTTCAGGACAGGGTTGTCCAAAAACATTCAGTACTTC. Translated: CASSFRTGLSKNIQYF.

The chain couples TRBV5-1 to TRBJ1-2; D ambiguous. The germline gives CDR1 SGHRS, CDR2 YFSETQ. V lost 4 bases, J lost 6 bases, and 16 bases lay in between. The CDR3 loop spans 14 amino acids. This CDR3 reads CASSERRALHGYTF. CDR3 nucleotide sequence: TGCGCCAGCAGCGAACGGAGGGCGCTACATGGCTACACCTTC.

This clone was detected only a few times. The J gene is TRBJ2-7, the V gene TRBV28; 9 bases fit TRBD1. This CDR3 is built from 14 residues. Germline V lookup: CDR1 MDHEN, CDR2 SYDVKM. CDR3 DNA sequence: TGTCACGAAACAGGGGGCGTTAGTTGGTACGAGCAGTACTTC. Amino acid sequence: CHETGGVSWYEQYF.

The rearrangement uses TRBV5-4 and TRBJ2-1; TRBD2 matches at 7 bases. The ends lost 0 bases at V and 4 bases at J; junction bases unmatched: 4. The CDR3 runs to 15 residues. Germline lookup yields CDR1 SGHNT and CDR2 YYREEE (reference sequence). CDR3 protein: CASSLERGGYNEQFF. DNA of the CDR3: TGTGCCAGCAGCTTGGAAAGGGGAGGGTACAATGAGCAGTTCTTC. The full variable domain, its missing parts supplied by reference TRBV5-4 and TRBJ2-1, is ETGVTQSPTHLIKTRGQQVTLRCSSQSGHNTVSWYQQALGQGPQFIFQYYREEENGRGNFPPRFSGLQFPNYSSELNVNALELDDSALYLCASSLERGGYNEQFFGPGTRLTVL.

The chain has TRBV11-2 and TRBJ2-5; maybe TRBD2 (5 bases). The ends were cut back, 5 bases at V and 7 bases at J, with 11 bases in the middle. Germline V gene sequence: CDR1 SGHAT, CDR2 FQNNGV. This CDR3 region has 12 residues. CDR3 sequence reads: CASSASSGTQYF. DNA of the CDR3: TGTGCCAGCAGCGCTAGCAGTGGGACCCAGTACTTC.

The rearrangement uses TRBV7-6 and TRBJ2-5, with D perhaps TRBD1 (5 bases). The CDR3 length is 12 residues. The germline V and J ends were trimmed by 5 bases and 13 bases, with 17 bases remaining between them. The germline CDR1 and CDR2 sequences are SGHVS and FNYEAQ. As DNA, the CDR3 is TGTGCCAGCAGCCTCGGGTACCAACAGGTGTACTTC. It translates to CASSLGYQQVYF. Combining the CDR3 with reference TRBV7-6 and TRBJ2-5 gives the whole variable domain GAGVSQSPRYKVTKRGQDVALRCDPISGHVSLYWYRQALGQGPEFLTYFNYEAQQDKSGLPNDRFSAERPEGSISTLTIQRTEQRDSAMYRCASSLGYQQVYFGPGTRLLVL.

V gene TRBV7-9 combines with J gene TRBJ2-7; D not resolved. V gave up 0 bases and J gave up 3 bases, with 9 bases separating them. This CDR3 comprises 14 residues. Germline V gene lookup returns CDR1 SEHNR and CDR2 FQNEAQ (reference sequence). CDR3 sequence: CASSLAPRDYEQYF. For the CDR3, the DNA is TGTGCCAGCAGCTTAGCCCCGCGCGACTACGAGCAGTACTTC.

The genes are TRBV29-1 and TRBJ2-1; D might be TRBD2 (6 bases). The CDR3 contains 14 residues. Germline V gives CDR1 SQVTM, CDR2 ANQGSEA. With 7 bases removed from V and 4 bases from J, the gap between germline ends came to 17 bases. The CDR3 sequence is CSAPGSGVYNEQFF. As DNA, the CDR3 is TGCAGCGCCCCCGGTTCGGGGGTGTACAATGAGCAGTTCTTC.

The chain employs TRBV19 and TRBJ1-1, with 7 nucleotides matching TRBD1. The CDR3 length is 13 residues. Germline assignment: CDR1 LNHDA and CDR2 SQIVND (reference sequence). V was clipped by 7 bases and J by 5 bases; unmatched bases: 7. The CDR3 DNA reads TGTGCCAGTAAACGGACAGGAGGGACTGAAGCTTTCTTT. It encodes CASKRTGGTEAFF.

The chain has TRBV5-1 and TRBJ2-4; D perhaps matches TRBD2 (6 bases). The germline V gene encodes CDR1 SGHRS and CDR2 YFSETQ. V was trimmed by 4 bases and J by 0 bases, leaving 8 bases between them. CDR3 size: 14 residues. In nucleotides, the CDR3 is TGCGCCAGCAGCAGCGGGCCAGCCAAAAACATTCAGTACTTC. Translation gives CASSSGPAKNIQYF. Together with reference TRBV5-1 and TRBJ2-4, the CDR3 gives the full variable domain: KAGVTQTPRYLIKTRGQQVTLSCSPISGHRSVSWYQQTPGQGLQFLFEYFSETQRNKGNFPGRFSGRQFSNSRSEMNVSTLELGDSALYLCASSSGPAKNIQYFGAGTRLSVL.

The table lists this clone with a count of one. The rearrangement joins TRBV28 to TRBJ1-2; TRBD1 matches at 11 bases. The CDR3 runs to 15 residues. Unmatched junction bases numbered 10, after V lost 6 bases and J lost 7 bases. Germline CDR1 is MDHEN and CDR2 is SYDVKM. CDR3 bases: TGTGCCAGCAGGGACAGGGGGCGCGCCGTCGGTGGCTACACCTTC. Protein product: CASRDRGRAVGGYTF.

The rearrangement links TRBV19 to TRBJ2-2; D is possibly TRBD2 (5 bases). CDR1 and CDR2 from the germline V gene are LNHDA and SQIVND (reference sequence). Between the trimmed V and J ends, which lost 6 bases and 6 bases, there was a span of 14 bases. The CDR3 loop spans 14 amino acids. The CDR3 sequence is CASSSGIPAGELFF. DNA for the CDR3: TGTGCCAGTAGCTCCGGGATCCCAGCCGGGGAGCTGTTTTTT.

V and J are TRBV7-2 and TRBJ2-7; D may be TRBD1 (6 bases). Trimming cost V 6 bases and J 3 bases, with 24 bases left between them. From germline, CDR1 is SGHTA and CDR2 FQGNSA. This CDR3 is 17 amino acids long. CDR3 DNA: TGTGCCAGCAGACCTTCCCCGGGGTCACAGGGCTTCTACGAGCAGTACTTC. It yields the protein CASRPSPGSQGFYEQYF.

This sequence joins TRBV19 and TRBJ1-5; TRBD1 is a possible D gene (5 bases). V shed 5 bases and J shed 5 bases, with 19 bases lying between them. CDR3 length: 16 residues. Germline assignment: CDR1 LNHDA and CDR2 SQIVND (reference sequence). CDR3 nucleotides: TGTGCCAGTAGTTTCAGCCTCCAGGGTGTACATCAGCCCCAGCATTTT. It encodes CASSFSLQGVHQPQHF.

The chain links TRBV28 to TRBJ2-7, with TRBD1 matching 7 bases. The CDR3 is 17 residues long. CDR1 and CDR2 (germline): MDHEN, SYDVKM. J lost 0 bases, V lost 5 bases, and 13 bases had no gene match. The CDR3 spells CASSVPMPGQFSYEQYF. In DNA, the CDR3 is TGTGCCAGCAGTGTGCCGATGCCGGGACAGTTCTCCTACGAGCAGTACTTC.

This clone was observed once. The rearrangement links TRBV5-1 to TRBJ2-6, with 9 bases identical to TRBD2. The CDR3 runs to 16 residues. CDR1 SGHRS and CDR2 YFSETQ come from the germline V gene. With V trimmed by 4 bases and J by 2 bases, 4 bases remained unmatched. The CDR3 sequence: CASSTASGTGANVLTF. The CDR3 nucleotides read TGCGCCAGCAGCACCGCTAGCGGGACTGGGGCCAACGTCCTGACTTTC.

This sequence joins TRBV7-2 and TRBJ2-7, with 9 bases that match TRBD2. Germline V gene lookup returns CDR1 SGHTA and CDR2 FQGNSA. Trimming at V came to 6 bases and at J to 6 bases, leaving 3 bases not matched to a gene. The CDR3 has 12 amino acids. This CDR3 reads CASSSGSSEQYF. The CDR3 nucleotides are TGTGCCAGCAGTAGCGGGAGTTCCGAGCAGTACTTC.

This sequence joins TRBV5-1 and TRBJ2-5; the match to TRBD2 covers 8 bases. V trimming: 0 bases; J trimming: 1 base; junction bases outside the gene matches: 5. Germline V CDR1 and CDR2: SGHRS, YFSETQ. There are 16 residues in the CDR3. The CDR3 region is CASSLGSLAGQETQYF. The CDR3 DNA reads as TGCGCCAGCAGCTTGGGGTCGCTAGCGGGCCAAGAGACCCAGTACTTC.

The chain links TRBV9 to TRBJ2-3, with D maybe TRBD1 (5 bases). The V gene lost 1 base and the J gene lost 0 bases, with 9 bases spanning the gap. The CDR3 runs to 15 residues. Looked up from germline, CDR1 is SGDLS and CDR2 is YYNGEE. CDR3 loop: CASSVRTTSTDTQYF. The CDR3 DNA sequence: TGTGCCAGCAGCGTAAGGACAACTAGCACAGATACGCAGTATTTT.